This T cell receptor (beta chain) is from a study of prognosis after radiotherapy for stage I lung cancer. About the research overall: Seven patients had squamous cell carcinoma and around 13 had adenocarcinoma.

In regard to this clonotype: The antigen remains undetermined.

CT and PET/CT showed node-negative disease in all patients, who had no prior chemotherapy, radiotherapy or other malignancies. Genomic DNA served as the source from which two-round multiplex PCR generated TCR beta CDR3 amplicons. For every TRBV and TRBJ gene, a specific primer was used in first-round PCR. TCRdb recomputed calls from the multiplex PCR reads with MiXCR, one row per CDR3 protein. The sample contains about 18,000 distinct CDR3 sequences, 44% of which appear only once. Germline CDR1 reads GTSNPN; CDR2 reads SVGIG (reference sequence). This CDR3 comprises 17 residues. Trimming took 0 bases from V and 0 from J; bases not matched to a gene: 7. Study conclusions and caveats: The number of unique TCR clones went down after stereotactic body radiation therapy, with a median of around 10,000 versus 6,900. The study found lower Shannon entropy after stereotactic body radiation therapy in patients who developed distant metastases.

Sequencing was performed on PBMCs, taken before or after stereotactic body radiation therapy (not recorded which). This chain joins TRBV30 and TRBJ2-4; 8 bases match TRBD1. This TCR derives from a donor over 45 with non-small cell lung cancer. The CDR3 protein is CAWSVRQGTLAKNIQYF. The CDR3 DNA follows: TGTGCCTGGAGTGTACGACAGGGGACTTTAGCCAAAAACATTCAGTACTTC.